This T cell receptor (beta chain) originates from a study of blood T cell repertoires in COVID-19. The CDR3 loop spans 17 amino acids. Germline V gene sequence: CDR1 SNHLY, CDR2 FYNNEI. Trimming removed 3 bases from V and 2 bases from J; junction bases left unmatched: 7. TCRdb's copy holds only in-frame clones and misses some; the assay was immunoSEQ multiplex PCR. The sample has 300,000 to 400,000 clones; roughly 86% are singletons. The sequence derives from a young man with COVID-19, enrolled during active disease. This chain links TRBV2 with TRBJ1-5; 10 positions agree with TRBD1. The specimen sequenced was peripheral blood. The CDR3 nucleotides are TGTGCCAGCAGTGACGGAGGGACAGGGGTTCGCAATCAGCCCCAGCATTTT. Translating gives CASSDGGTGVRNQPQHF.